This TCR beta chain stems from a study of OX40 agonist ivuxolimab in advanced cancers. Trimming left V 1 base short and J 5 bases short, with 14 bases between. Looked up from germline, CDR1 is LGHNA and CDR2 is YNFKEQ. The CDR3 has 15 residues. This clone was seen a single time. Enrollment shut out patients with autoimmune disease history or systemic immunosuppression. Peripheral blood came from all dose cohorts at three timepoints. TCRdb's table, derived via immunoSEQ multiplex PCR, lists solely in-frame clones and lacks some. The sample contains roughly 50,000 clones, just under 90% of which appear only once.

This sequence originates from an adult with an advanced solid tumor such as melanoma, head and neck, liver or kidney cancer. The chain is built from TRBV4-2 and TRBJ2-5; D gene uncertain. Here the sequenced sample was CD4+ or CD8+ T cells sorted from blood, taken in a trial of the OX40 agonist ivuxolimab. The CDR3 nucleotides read TGTGCCAGCAGCCAAGTAATCGGACCCGAGGAGACCCAGTACTTC. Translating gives CASSQVIGPEETQYF.